The rows below give T cell receptor beta chains drawn from one sample of a study of T cells in Graves' hyperthyroidism and ophthalmopathy. MiXCR, run by TCRdb on the multiplex PCR reads, gives a single entry per CDR3 protein. The sample gives around 380,000 distinct CDR3 sequences, roughly 12% of which show up once; around 21% is in the top ten. The sequenced sample consisted of blood. These receptors all come from a man under 40 with Graves' hyperthyroidism that later progressed to Graves' ophthalmopathy. Both conserved end residues are trimmed from each CDR3. Fields, in order: V gene, clone size, J gene, CDR3 protein. Clone sizes are given selectively: once, few, many, or a class where the clone is expanded.

V gene: TRBV28
clone size: many
J gene: TRBJ1-1
CDR3 protein: ASRVYRNTEAF

V gene: TRBV10-3
clone size: -
J gene: TRBJ2-7
CDR3 protein: AVNDGLDYEQY

V gene: TRBV7-9
clone size: many
J gene: TRBJ2-1
CDR3 protein: ASSKTGGGNEQF

V gene: TRBV6-1
clone size: many
J gene: TRBJ1-2
CDR3 protein: ASSSDNGYT

V gene: TRBV14
clone size: -
J gene: TRBJ1-6
CDR3 protein: ASSGQGLYNSPLH

V gene: TRBV5-1
clone size: many
J gene: TRBJ2-7
CDR3 protein: ASSLTAMGTYEQY

V gene: TRBV13
clone size: few
J gene: TRBJ1-1
CDR3 protein: ASSFIPVDGNTEAF

V gene: TRBV19
clone size: many
J gene: TRBJ2-3
CDR3 protein: ASSIGGFTGTDTQY

V gene: TRBV30
clone size: many
J gene: TRBJ2-7
CDR3 protein: AWSVDRVNEQY

V gene: TRBV28
clone size: many
J gene: TRBJ1-2
CDR3 protein: ASSVSGYGYT

V gene: TRBV4-2
clone size: -
J gene: TRBJ1-4
CDR3 protein: ASSQGPGQNEKLF

V gene: TRBV2
clone size: many
J gene: TRBJ2-6
CDR3 protein: ASSDPGTIASGANVLT

V gene: TRBV10-2
clone size: few
J gene: TRBJ2-7
CDR3 protein: ASCQGGSARSSYEQY

V gene: TRBV7-6
clone size: many
J gene: TRBJ2-7
CDR3 protein: ASSFRPGTGEQY

V gene: TRBV6-1
clone size: many
J gene: TRBJ1-5
CDR3 protein: ASSYSRVQPQH

V gene: TRBV9
clone size: many
J gene: TRBJ1-1
CDR3 protein: ASSPETGPGTEAF

V gene: TRBV18
clone size: -
J gene: TRBJ1-5
CDR3 protein: ASLQETGSLSNQPQH